Reported below is one T cell receptor (beta chain). Each recovered donor of Cohort 3 presented with two negative PCRs, clearance, or symptom resolution. This CDR3 has 15 amino acids. V shed 2 bases and J 1 base; nucleotides not matched to a gene: 2. Germline loops: CDR1 KGHSH, CDR2 LQKENI. These data belong to a study of blood T cell repertoires in COVID-19. Method: immunoSEQ multiplex PCR; TCRdb's copy keeps in-frame clones and lacks some. The data contain some 200,000 clones, around 87% of them seen just once; the ten biggest clones take up 2% to 2.5%. The receptor comes from a woman aged 25-40 years who had recovered from COVID-19. This chain uses TRBV18 with TRBJ2-3; 8 bases match TRBD1. The sample taken for sequencing was PBMCs or T cells enriched from blood (not recorded which). The CDR3 region has the DNA TGTGCCAGCTCACCAGGGACAGGAGGCACAGATACGCAGTATTTT. The encoded protein is CASSPGTGGTDTQYF. The full variable domain, in which reference TRBV18 and TRBJ2-3 provide the parts outside the CDR3, is NAGVMQNPRHLVRRRGQEARLRCSPMKGHSHVYWYRQLPEEGLKFMVYLQKENIIDESGMPKERFSAEFPKEGPSILRIQQVVRGDSAAYFCASSPGTGGTDTQYFGPGTRLTVL.